This TCR beta chain is drawn from a study of post-analysis software for immune sequencing data. Across the study: Some patients lacked subtype; others had relapsing-remitting, secondary progressive or progressive-relapsing disease.

Libraries were made from TCR beta cDNA, and they carried unique molecular identifiers. T cells numbering about 0.95 to 10 million gave rise to some 520,000 cDNA molecules. TCRdb independently ran MiXCR on the PCR reads; one entry per CDR3 protein. This table has 350,000 to 500,000 distinct CDR3 sequences, 35% to 45% appearing once. Study results and caveats: When compared against controls, multiple sclerosis patients showed significantly lower normalized Chao1 diversity.

In regard to this clonotype: Antigen specificity is unknown.

This receptor was obtained from a girl aged 2 to 10 with multiple sclerosis. The specimen sequenced was blood.

In DNA, the CDR3 is TGTGCCAGCAGTCTCGGCCCGACAGGGTTTGCCACAGATACGCAGTATTTT. It yields the protein CASSLGPTGFATDTQYF. V usage is TRBV6-1 and J usage is TRBJ2-3; 7 nucleotides agree with TRBD1. The CDR3 sequence is 17 residues long. J lost 2 bases, V lost 5 bases, and 13 bases had no gene match. Germline V gene lookup returns CDR1 MNHNS and CDR2 SASEGT.